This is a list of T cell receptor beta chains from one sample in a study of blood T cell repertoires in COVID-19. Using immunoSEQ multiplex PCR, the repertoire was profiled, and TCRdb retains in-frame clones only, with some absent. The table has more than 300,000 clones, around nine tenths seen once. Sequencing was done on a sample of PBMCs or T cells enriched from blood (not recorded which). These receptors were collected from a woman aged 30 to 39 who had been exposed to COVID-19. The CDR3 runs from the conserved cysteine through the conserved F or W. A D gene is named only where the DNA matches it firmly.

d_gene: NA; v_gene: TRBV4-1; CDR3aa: CASSLGTRRTNYGYTF
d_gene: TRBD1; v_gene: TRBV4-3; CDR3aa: CASSQSPGQNYGYTF
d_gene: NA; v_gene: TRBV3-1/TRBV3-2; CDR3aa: CASSRYRESTGNTIYF
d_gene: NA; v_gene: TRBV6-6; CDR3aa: CASKQGNYNEQFF
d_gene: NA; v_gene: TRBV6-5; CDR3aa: CASSYSVPRGEQYF
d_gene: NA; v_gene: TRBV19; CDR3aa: CASSLPGSGNTIYF
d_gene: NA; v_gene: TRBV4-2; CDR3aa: CASSREYLSGTGLNTEAFF
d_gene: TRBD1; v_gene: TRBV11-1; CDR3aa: CASSYRQGLGYGYTF
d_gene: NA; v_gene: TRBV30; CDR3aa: CAWSSGMGNEKLFF
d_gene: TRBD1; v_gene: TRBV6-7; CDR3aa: CARLGTGDLNTEAFF
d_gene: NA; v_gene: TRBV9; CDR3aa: CASSALAASTDTQYF
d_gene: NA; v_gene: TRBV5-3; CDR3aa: CARSPVGRLGNTEAFF
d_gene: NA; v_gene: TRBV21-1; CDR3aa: CAGHGQGVSSTEAFF
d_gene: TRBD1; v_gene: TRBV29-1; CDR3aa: CSGKGQGWRETQYF
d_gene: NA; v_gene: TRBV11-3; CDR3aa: CASSLEVQRASGNTIYF
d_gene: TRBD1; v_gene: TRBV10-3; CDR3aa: CAITRDRGSLRYTF
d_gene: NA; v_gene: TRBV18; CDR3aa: CASSPRHTGTGPNEKLFF
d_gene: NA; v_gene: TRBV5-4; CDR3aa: CASSLGHLGASGANVLTF
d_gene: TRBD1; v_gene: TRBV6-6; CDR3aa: CATGQGSSYEQYF
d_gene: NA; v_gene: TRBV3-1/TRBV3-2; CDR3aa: CASSRLHPAGETQYF
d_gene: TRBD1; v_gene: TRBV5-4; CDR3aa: CASSLVGQGNTEAFF
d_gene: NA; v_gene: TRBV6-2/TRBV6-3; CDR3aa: CASSYGRGNEQYF
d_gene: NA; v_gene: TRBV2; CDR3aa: CASSGHTNSPLHF
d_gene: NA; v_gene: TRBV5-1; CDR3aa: CASSFSNRAPGEQYF
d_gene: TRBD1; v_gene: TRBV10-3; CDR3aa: CAIRSSGTGGAHYGYTF
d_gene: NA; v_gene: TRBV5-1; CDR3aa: CASSPAPGGGYTF
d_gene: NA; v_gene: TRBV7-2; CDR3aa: CASRWDNRIGEAFF
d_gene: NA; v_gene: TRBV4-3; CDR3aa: CASSQELVGSYEQYF
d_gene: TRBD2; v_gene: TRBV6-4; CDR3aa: CASRLSGGGTEQFF
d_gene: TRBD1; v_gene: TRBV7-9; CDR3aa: CASSSGQGAFSDTQYF
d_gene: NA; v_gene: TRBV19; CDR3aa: CASSSQGKDEQFF
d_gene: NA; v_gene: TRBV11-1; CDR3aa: CASSLQGYGTEAFF
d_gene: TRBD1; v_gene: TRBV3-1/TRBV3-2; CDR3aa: CASSQGTGWYEQYF
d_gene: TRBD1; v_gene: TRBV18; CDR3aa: CASSLGQDLTTNEKLFF
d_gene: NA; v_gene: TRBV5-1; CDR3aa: CASSLDTGTSIYF
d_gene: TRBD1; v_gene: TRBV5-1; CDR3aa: CASSAGTGSSGANVLTF
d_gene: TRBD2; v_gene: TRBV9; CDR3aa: CASSVGDGGYTYEQYF
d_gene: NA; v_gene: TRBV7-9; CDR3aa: CASSLVGGLAEAFF
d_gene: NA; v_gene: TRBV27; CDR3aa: CASSPSRGTYNEQFF
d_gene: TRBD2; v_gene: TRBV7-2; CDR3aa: CAVSLGDYLTDTQYF
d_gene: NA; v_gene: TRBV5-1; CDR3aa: CASSLFQGLNTEAFF
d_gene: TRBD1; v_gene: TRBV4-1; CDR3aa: CASSPDRGYTIYF
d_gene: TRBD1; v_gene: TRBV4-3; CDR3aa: CASSQGDSTPDGYTF
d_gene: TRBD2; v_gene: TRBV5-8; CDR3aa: CASSLGGTSGQETQYF
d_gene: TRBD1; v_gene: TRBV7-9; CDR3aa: CASSRGTGGGSPLHF
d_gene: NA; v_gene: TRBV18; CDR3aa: CASSPPTLRTDTQYF
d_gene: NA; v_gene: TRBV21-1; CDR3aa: CASSNQPWSEKLFF
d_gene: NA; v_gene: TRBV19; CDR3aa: CASSATTGYGTEAFF
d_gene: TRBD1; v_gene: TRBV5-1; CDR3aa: CASSTGQGGSEQYF